This TCR beta chain came from a study of T cell responses to AZD1222 COVID-19 vaccine. Repertoires were generated with immunoSEQ multiplex PCR, while TCRdb's copy carries only in-frame clones and drops some. Among about 160,000 clones listed, 88% were seen once. V was shortened by 1 base and J by 3 bases, with 13 bases between the two germline ends. There are 15 residues in the CDR3. The germline CDR1 and CDR2 sequences are SGHDT and YYEEEE. Sequenced material: peripheral blood, taken on day 0 of AZD1222 vaccination. The TCR originated in an adult in good health. The chain uses TRBV5-6 and TRBJ1-1; no definite D call. Here the CDR3 reads CASSLPQASYTEAFF. CDR3 bases: TGTGCCAGCAGCTTGCCCCAGGCTAGCTACACTGAAGCTTTCTTT.